The sequence of this TCR beta chain was determined in a study of metastatic and nonmetastatic thyroid tumors. With MiXCR, TCRdb reprocessed the PCR reads. The sample consists of 15,000 or so clones, 13% of them appearing once. CDR1 is MDHEN and CDR2 is SYDVKM in the germline V gene. The CDR3 is made up of 12 amino acids. No treatment of any kind had been given to any patient before thyroid surgery. The specimen sequenced was blood. The sequence was obtained from a female donor with papillary thyroid cancer or a benign thyroid nodule (not recorded which). Some clones in this sample may be carry-over from other donors' samples. The rearrangement joins TRBV28 to TRBJ2-1; D gene unclear. CDR3 in DNA: TGTGAGAGCGAAGGTGAGGTCAATGAGCAGTTCTTC. This translates into CESEGEVNEQFF. Using reference TRBV28 and TRBJ2-1 for the parts outside the CDR3, the full variable domain is DVKVTQSSRYLVKRTGEKVFLECVQDMDHENMFWYRQDPGLGLRLIYFSYDVKMKEKGDIPEGYSVSREKKERFSLILESASTNQTSMYLCESEGEVNEQFFGPGTRLTVL.